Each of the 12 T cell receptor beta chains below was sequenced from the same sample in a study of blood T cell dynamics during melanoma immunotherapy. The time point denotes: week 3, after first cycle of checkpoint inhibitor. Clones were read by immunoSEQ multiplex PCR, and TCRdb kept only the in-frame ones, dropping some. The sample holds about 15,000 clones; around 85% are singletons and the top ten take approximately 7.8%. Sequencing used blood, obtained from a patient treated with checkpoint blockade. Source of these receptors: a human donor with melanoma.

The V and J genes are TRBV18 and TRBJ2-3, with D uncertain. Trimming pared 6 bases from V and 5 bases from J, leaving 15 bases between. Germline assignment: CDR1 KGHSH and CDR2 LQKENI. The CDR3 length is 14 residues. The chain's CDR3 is CASSVSVRGDTQYF. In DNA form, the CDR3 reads TGTGCCAGCTCTGTCTCGGTTCGTGGAGATACGCAGTATTTT.

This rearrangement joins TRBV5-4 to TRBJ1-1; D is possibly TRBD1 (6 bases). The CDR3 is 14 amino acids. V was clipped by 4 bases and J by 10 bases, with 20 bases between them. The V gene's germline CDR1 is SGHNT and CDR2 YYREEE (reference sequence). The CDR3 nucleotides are TGTGCCAGCAGCGCACCCTCCGTAGAGACAGGAGCTTTCTTT. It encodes CASSAPSVETGAFF. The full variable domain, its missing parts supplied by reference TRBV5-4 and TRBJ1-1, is ETGVTQSPTHLIKTRGQQVTLRCSSQSGHNTVSWYQQALGQGPQFIFQYYREEENGRGNFPPRFSGLQFPNYSSELNVNALELDDSALYLCASSAPSVETGAFFGQGTRLTVV.

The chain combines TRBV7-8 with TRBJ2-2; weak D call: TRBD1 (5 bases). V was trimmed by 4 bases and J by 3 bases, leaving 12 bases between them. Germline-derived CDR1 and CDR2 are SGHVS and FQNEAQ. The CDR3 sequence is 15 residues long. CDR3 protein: CASSSGLVDTGELFF. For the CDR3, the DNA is TGTGCCAGCAGCTCAGGGCTAGTTGACACCGGGGAGCTGTTTTTT.

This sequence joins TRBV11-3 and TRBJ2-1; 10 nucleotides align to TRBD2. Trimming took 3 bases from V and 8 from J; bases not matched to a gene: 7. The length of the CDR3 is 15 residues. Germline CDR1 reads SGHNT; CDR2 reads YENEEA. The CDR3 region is CASSFQAGGLDEQFF. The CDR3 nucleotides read TGTGCCAGCAGCTTCCAAGCGGGAGGGCTGGATGAGCAGTTCTTC. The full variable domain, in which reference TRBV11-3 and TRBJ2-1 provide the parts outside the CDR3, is EAGVVQSPRYKIIEKKQPVAFWCNPISGHNTLYWYLQNLGQGPELLIRYENEEAVDDSQLPKDRFSAERLKGVDSTLKIQPAELGDSAVYLCASSFQAGGLDEQFFGPGTRLTVL.

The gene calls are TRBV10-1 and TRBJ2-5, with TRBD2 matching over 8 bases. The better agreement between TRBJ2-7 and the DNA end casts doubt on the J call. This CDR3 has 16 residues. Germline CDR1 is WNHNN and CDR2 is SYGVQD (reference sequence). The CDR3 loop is CASSEIRTSSSYEQYF. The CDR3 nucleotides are TGCGCCAGCAGTGAAATTCGGACTAGCTCCTCCTACGAGCAGTACTTC.

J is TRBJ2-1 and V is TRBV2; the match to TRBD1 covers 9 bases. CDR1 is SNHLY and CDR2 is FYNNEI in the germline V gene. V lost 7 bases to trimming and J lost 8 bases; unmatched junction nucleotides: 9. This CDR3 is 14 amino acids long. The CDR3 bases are TGTGCCAGCATTCGACCGGGACAGGGCGATGAGCAGTTCTTC. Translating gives CASIRPGQGDEQFF.

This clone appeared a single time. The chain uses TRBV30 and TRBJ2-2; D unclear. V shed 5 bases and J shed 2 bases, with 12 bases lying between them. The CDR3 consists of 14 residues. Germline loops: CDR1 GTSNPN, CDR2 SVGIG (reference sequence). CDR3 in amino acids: CAWGRLSNTGELFF. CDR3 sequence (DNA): TGTGCCTGGGGAAGACTTTCCAACACCGGGGAGCTGTTTTTT.

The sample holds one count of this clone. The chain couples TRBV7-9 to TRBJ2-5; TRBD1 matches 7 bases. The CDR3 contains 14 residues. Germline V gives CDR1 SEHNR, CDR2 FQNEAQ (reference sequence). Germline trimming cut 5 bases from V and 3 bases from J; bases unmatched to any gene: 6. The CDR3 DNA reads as TGTGCCAGCAGCCATGCCGGGACAGAAGAGACCCAGTACTTC. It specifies CASSHAGTEETQYF. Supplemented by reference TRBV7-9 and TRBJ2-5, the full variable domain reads DTGVSQNPRHKITKRGQNVTFRCDPISEHNRLYWYRQTLGQGPEFLTYFQNEAQLEKSRLLSDRFSAERPKGSFSTLEIQRTEQGDSAMYLCASSHAGTEETQYFGPGTRLLVL.

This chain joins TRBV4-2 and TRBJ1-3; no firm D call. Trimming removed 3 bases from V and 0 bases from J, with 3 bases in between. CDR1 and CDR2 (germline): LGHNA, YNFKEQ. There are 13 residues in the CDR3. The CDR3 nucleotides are TGTGCCAGCAGCCAGAGCTCTGGAAACACCATATATTTT. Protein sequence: CASSQSSGNTIYF.

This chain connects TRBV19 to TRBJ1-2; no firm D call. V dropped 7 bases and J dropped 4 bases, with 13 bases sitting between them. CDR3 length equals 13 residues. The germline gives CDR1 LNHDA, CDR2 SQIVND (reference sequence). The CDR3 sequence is CASMRGSGYGYTF. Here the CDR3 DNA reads TGTGCCAGTATGCGGGGTTCGGGCTATGGCTACACCTTC. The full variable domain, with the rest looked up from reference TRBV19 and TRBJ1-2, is DGGITQSPKYLFRKEGQNVTLSCEQNLNHDAMYWYRQDPGQGLRLIYYSQIVNDFQKGDIAEGYSVSREKKESFPLTVTSAQKNPTAFYLCASMRGSGYGYTFGSGTRLTVV.

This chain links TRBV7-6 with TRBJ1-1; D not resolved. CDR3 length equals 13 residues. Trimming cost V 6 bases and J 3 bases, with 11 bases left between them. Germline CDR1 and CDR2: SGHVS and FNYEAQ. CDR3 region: CASRRLLDTEAFF. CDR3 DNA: TGTGCCAGCAGGAGACTCCTTGACACTGAAGCTTTCTTT.

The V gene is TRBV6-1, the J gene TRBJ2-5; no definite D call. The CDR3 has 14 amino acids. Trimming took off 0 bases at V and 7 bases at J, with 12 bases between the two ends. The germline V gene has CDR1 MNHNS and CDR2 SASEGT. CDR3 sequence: CASSEAAGLGTQYF. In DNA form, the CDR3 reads TGTGCCAGCAGTGAAGCCGCAGGCTTAGGGACCCAGTACTTC.